This is a list of T cell receptor beta chains from one sample in a study of monozygotic twins with inflammatory bowel disease. After re-calling the 5' RACE reads, TCRdb lists one entry per CDR3 protein, DNA absent. Its listing shows some 150,000 distinct CDR3 sequences. Material for sequencing was blood. These receptors all come from a human donor with ulcerative colitis or Crohn's disease, or a healthy co-twin of an affected twin (not recorded which). The CDR3 runs from the conserved cysteine through the conserved F or W. Fields, in order: V gene, J gene, CDR3 protein.

TRBV5-1	TRBJ2-7	CASSPSGPPSGYEQYF
TRBV5-1	TRBJ2-3	CASSLSRADTQYF
TRBV12-3/TRBV12-4	TRBJ2-5	CASSGGRGDQETQYF
TRBV19	TRBJ1-5	CASTDTGAPNQPQHF
TRBV5-1	TRBJ2-5	CASSLVEGGPFGAQYF
TRBV9	TRBJ1-4	CASSDRPTNEKLFF
TRBV7-6	TRBJ2-7	CASSDPGRVEQYF
TRBV2	TRBJ1-5	CASSFQGEGNQPQHF
TRBV10-3	TRBJ1-1	CAISGGTEAAFF
TRBV20-1	TRBJ1-1	CSGRQGNLPEAFF
TRBV3-1	TRBJ2-1	CSSSQDASGRGNEQFF
TRBV6-5	TRBJ1-2	CASSYVKGYGYTF
TRBV7-2	TRBJ1-6	CASSTTGDSPLHF
TRBV28	TRBJ2-1	CASTPPGTVAGGLYNEQFF
TRBV5-4	TRBJ2-5	CASSQDQRGTQYF
TRBV7-2	TRBJ2-1	CASSLTNRGHEQLF
TRBV7-2	TRBJ1-5	CASSRDRGPGQPQHF
TRBV20-1	TRBJ2-5	CSARADRGLQETQYF
TRBV19	TRBJ2-3	CASSVPGADTQYF
TRBV6-5	TRBJ2-7	CASSYSGQDYEQYF
TRBV28	TRBJ1-3	CASSYHFNSGNTIYF
TRBV7-2	TRBJ2-5	CASSPGQEQETQYF
TRBV6-9	TRBJ2-3	CASSYQDNSSRSLSTDTQYF
TRBV4-1	TRBJ1-2	CASSQPDRRGGYTF
TRBV18	TRBJ1-3	CASSPPVDGNTIYF
TRBV12-3/TRBV12-4	TRBJ1-2	CASSSVPGDYGYTF
TRBV7-8	TRBJ2-1	CASSLVKGLAGHSYNEQFF
TRBV3-1	TRBJ2-7	CASSQESDSYEQYF
TRBV29-1	TRBJ1-1	CSVTRSGRGARAFF
TRBV7-3	TRBJ1-1	CASSLVVGSEAFF
TRBV20-1	TRBJ1-5	CSVERIGGSNQPQHF
TRBV5-1	TRBJ1-2	CASSLGSTNYGYTF
TRBV12-3/TRBV12-4	TRBJ2-1	CASSLAGGPRNEQFF